The table lists the clone carrying this T cell receptor (beta chain) with a few counts. The antigen is unknown. Following RNA extraction, reverse transcription yielded cDNA that acted as the sequencing template. The repertoire was sequenced with immunoSEQ multiplex PCR; TCRdb's copy has only in-frame clones and lacks some. The sample consists of about 300,000 clones, 58% of them appearing once. The data belong to a study of CD8+ T cells in alopecia areata. Across the whole study: For 6 to 18 months, tofacitinib was taken, and 6 months off drug followed. Treated patients received severity scores based on the percentage of scalp area affected.

Indicated treatment: oral pan-JAK inhibitor, 5-10 mg twice daily. Broader study findings: Only one nonresponder was present, which leaves the link between baseline CD8+ expansion and response uncertain. Lesional tissue from the scalp (especially in alopecia totalis/universalis) showed higher clonality than normal scalp.

The sequence was collected from a human donor with alopecia areata. The sequencing used CD4+ T cells sorted from blood, collected at week 24, from a patient treated with tofacitinib.

Here the CDR3 DNA reads TGTGCCAGCAGGGTCGGCAGGACCCAGTACTTC. It is translated as CASRVGRTQYF. This sequence joins TRBV7-2 and TRBJ2-5; D gene ambiguous. Per the germline V gene, CDR1 is SGHTA and CDR2 is FQGNSA. The ends were cut back, 6 bases at V and 7 bases at J, with 9 bases in the middle. This CDR3 region has 11 residues.